The next 9 T cell receptor beta chains were all read from a single sample in a study of blood T cell repertoires in COVID-19 (dated by TCRdb to the early 2020s). The library came from the immunoSEQ multiplex PCR assay. The clones in this table, taken by TCRdb from immuneACCESS, are in-frame only. Not every clone is retained; where verified, under half of the shortfall comes from an unresolved V gene, and the cause of the rest is unknown. Counted in this sample were some 300,000 clones; around four fifths of them appeared once. Around 4.5% of the sample is in the top ten clones. Sequencing was performed on peripheral blood. All receptors derive from a woman between 50 and 59 years old with active or convalescent COVID-19.

CDR3 DNA sequence: TGCAGCCCAGGACAGGGAAGCAGTCAGGATGAAGCTTTCTTT. Translated, it gives CSPGQGSSQDEAFF. J is TRBJ1-1 and V is TRBV29-1, with TRBD1 matching over 8 bases. Per the germline V gene, CDR1 is SQVTM and CDR2 is ANQGSEA. With 8 bases clipped from V and 7 bases from J, the junction kept 15 bases outside the gene matches. The CDR3 length is 14 residues.

J is TRBJ1-2 and V is TRBV11-2, with D possibly TRBD1 on 5 matching bases. The germline CDR1 and CDR2 sequences are SGHAT and FQNNGV. The CDR3 runs 15 residues. Trimming removed 5 bases from V and 2 bases from J, with 15 bases in between. CDR3 DNA sequence: TGTGCCAGCAGCAAAGACAGCGACAGAAACTATGGCTACACCTTC. Its translation is CASSKDSDRNYGYTF.

The V and J genes are TRBV7-6 and TRBJ2-3; D not certain. Deletions cut 6 bases from V and 4 bases from J, with 11 bases between. The length of the CDR3 is 13 residues. CDR1 is SGHVS, CDR2 FNYEAQ, per germline. The CDR3 here is CASRSVRSDTQYF. The CDR3 DNA reads as TGTGCCAGCAGGAGTGTGAGGTCAGATACGCAGTATTTT.

The chain couples TRBV7-6 to TRBJ2-7; 8 nucleotides line up with TRBD1. CDR1 SGHVS and CDR2 FNYEAQ come from the germline V gene. The V segment lost 5 bases and the J segment 3 bases; nucleotides outside the gene matches: 18. This CDR3 spans 18 amino acids. The CDR3 DNA reads TGTGCCAGCAGCCGGAGGGCAGGGGGCGCCGTCGGCGGCTACGAGCAGTACTTC. Amino acid sequence: CASSRRAGGAVGGYEQYF.

The V call is TRBV12-5, the J call TRBJ1-1; possible D gene TRBD1, 5 bases. V dropped 7 bases and J dropped 4 bases, with 16 bases sitting between them. CDR1 is LGHNT and CDR2 is FRNRAP in the germline V gene. This CDR3 comprises 14 residues. The CDR3 protein is CASDLAGGTTEAFF. CDR3 bases: TGTGCTAGTGACTTAGCGGGGGGGACCACTGAAGCTTTCTTT.

The chain recombines TRBV2 with TRBJ1-5; D may be TRBD1 (6 bases). CDR1 is SNHLY and CDR2 is FYNNEI in the germline V gene. This CDR3 is 16 amino acids long. Trimming removed 4 bases at V and 1 base at J, with 14 bases between. CDR3 protein: CASSARGGGSNQPQHF. CDR3 DNA sequence: TGTGCCAGCAGTGCGAGGGGGGGAGGAAGCAATCAGCCCCAGCATTTT.

The rearrangement uses TRBV10-3 and TRBJ2-4; TRBD1 matches at 7 bases. This CDR3 region has 16 residues. Germline V gene lookup returns CDR1 ENHRY and CDR2 SYGVKD. Trimming at V came to 0 bases and at J to 9 bases, leaving 11 bases not matched to a gene. As DNA, the CDR3 is TGTGCCATCAGTGAGTCTCTTGGACAGGTTAATAGCATTCAGTACTTC. As protein: CAISESLGQVNSIQYF.

The sample holds one count of this clone. This chain uses TRBV18 with TRBJ2-7, with 8 nucleotides matching TRBD1. The CDR3 has 14 residues. Germline lookup yields CDR1 KGHSH and CDR2 LQKENI. V lost 3 bases to trimming and J lost 6 bases; unmatched junction nucleotides: 7. The chain's CDR3 is CASSPDRERGEQYF. CDR3 in DNA: TGTGCCAGCTCACCGGACAGGGAGAGGGGCGAGCAGTACTTC.

The chain joins TRBV7-8 to TRBJ1-1; 9 bases line up with TRBD1. This CDR3 comprises 15 residues. Trimming took 4 bases from V and 1 from J; bases not matched to a gene: 4. Per germline, CDR1 SGHVS and CDR2 FQNEAQ. This CDR3 is CASSSGQGRNTEAFF. In nucleotides, the CDR3 is TGTGCCAGCAGCTCCGGACAGGGGAGGAACACTGAAGCTTTCTTT.